These T cell receptor beta chains were read from a single sample in a study of OX40 agonist ivuxolimab in advanced cancers. Using immunoSEQ multiplex PCR, the repertoire was profiled, and TCRdb retains in-frame clones only, with some absent. This sample carries over 50,000 clones, about 91% of them seen once, and the ten largest clones take roughly 13%. The sample in question was CD4+ or CD8+ T cells sorted from blood, obtained in a trial of the OX40 agonist ivuxolimab. The receptor set was obtained from an adult with an advanced solid tumor such as melanoma, head and neck, liver or kidney cancer. CDR3s include the opening cysteine and the closing phenylalanine or tryptophan. The order of the fields is J gene, clone size, CDR3 length, V gene, D gene, CDR3 DNA, CDR3 protein. A D gene is named only where the DNA matches it firmly. Only some rows state a clone size, as once, few, many or a class for expanded clones.

J: TRBJ2-1; size: -; length: 14; V: TRBV7-3; D: -; DNA: TGTGCCAGCAGCTTAGGGGGGGCCAGGAATGAGCAGTTCTTC; CDR3: CASSLGGARNEQFF
J: TRBJ1-1; size: -; length: 13; V: TRBV5-4; D: -; DNA: TGTGCCAGCAGCTGGACAGACGGGTCTGAAGCTTTCTTT; CDR3: CASSWTDGSEAFF
J: TRBJ2-1; size: -; length: 15; V: TRBV27; D: -; DNA: TGTGCCAGCAACATAGTTGGGGGAGCCTACAATGAGCAGTTCTTC; CDR3: CASNIVGGAYNEQFF
J: TRBJ1-1; size: -; length: 14; V: TRBV7-3; D: -; DNA: TGTGCCAGCAGCTTAGAAGGTCCTAACACTGAAGCTTTCTTT; CDR3: CASSLEGPNTEAFF
J: TRBJ2-1; size: -; length: 15; V: TRBV11-2; D: TRBD2; DNA: TGTGCCAGCAGCTTATGGGCTAGCGGGAGCGATGAGCAGTTCTTC; CDR3: CASSLWASGSDEQFF
J: TRBJ2-7; size: few; length: 14; V: TRBV5-6; D: TRBD1; DNA: TGTGCCAGCAGCTTGGGGACAGGGGCCTACGAGCAGTACTTC; CDR3: CASSLGTGAYEQYF
J: TRBJ2-5; size: -; length: 14; V: TRBV7-9; D: -; DNA: TGTGCCAGCAGCTTAGCGGGTTCGCAAGAGACCCAGTACTTC; CDR3: CASSLAGSQETQYF
J: TRBJ2-7; size: -; length: 11; V: TRBV19; D: -; DNA: TGTGCCAGTAGTATATCAGGGCGACAGCACTTC; CDR3: CASSISGRQHF
J: TRBJ2-1; size: -; length: 13; V: TRBV6-6; D: TRBD2; DNA: TGTGCCAGCAGTTATGGCGGGAGTGGTGAGCAGTTCTTC; CDR3: CASSYGGSGEQFF
J: TRBJ2-2; size: -; length: 15; V: TRBV16; D: -; DNA: TGTGCCAGCAGCCAGATCGGGGCGGTCGCCGGGGAGCTGTTTTTT; CDR3: CASSQIGAVAGELFF
J: TRBJ2-7; size: -; length: 14; V: TRBV4-1; D: -; DNA: TGCGCCAGCAGCCAAGATCGCAGTGGTTACGAGCAGTACTTC; CDR3: CASSQDRSGYEQYF
J: TRBJ1-3; size: -; length: 15; V: TRBV5-1; D: -; DNA: TGCGCCAGCAGCATGACACAGTCCTCTGGAAACACCATATATTTT; CDR3: CASSMTQSSGNTIYF
J: TRBJ2-7; size: -; length: 15; V: TRBV7-2; D: -; DNA: TGTGCCAGCAGCTTATATTCCCAGAGCTCCTACGAGCAGTACTTC; CDR3: CASSLYSQSSYEQYF
J: TRBJ2-2; size: -; length: 16; V: TRBV7-3; D: TRBD2; DNA: TGTGCCAGCACCCCCTCGACTAGCGGGAGTGTCGGGGAGCTGTTTTTT; CDR3: CASTPSTSGSVGELFF
J: TRBJ1-1; size: -; length: 14; V: TRBV7-9; D: -; DNA: TGTGCCAGCAGCTTAGCTTTCGGGGACACTGAAGCTTTCTTT; CDR3: CASSLAFGDTEAFF
J: TRBJ1-2; size: -; length: 11; V: TRBV7-9; D: -; DNA: TGTGCCAGCAGCTTAGAGAATGGCTACACCTTC; CDR3: CASSLENGYTF
J: TRBJ2-5; size: -; length: 15; V: TRBV27; D: TRBD2; DNA: TGTGCCAGCAGTCTCGGGACTAGCGCCCAAGAGACCCAGTACTTC; CDR3: CASSLGTSAQETQYF
J: TRBJ1-5; size: -; length: 15; V: TRBV6-6; D: TRBD1; DNA: TGTGCCAGCAGCCCACTGGACAGGGTGGATCAGCCCCAGCATTTT; CDR3: CASSPLDRVDQPQHF